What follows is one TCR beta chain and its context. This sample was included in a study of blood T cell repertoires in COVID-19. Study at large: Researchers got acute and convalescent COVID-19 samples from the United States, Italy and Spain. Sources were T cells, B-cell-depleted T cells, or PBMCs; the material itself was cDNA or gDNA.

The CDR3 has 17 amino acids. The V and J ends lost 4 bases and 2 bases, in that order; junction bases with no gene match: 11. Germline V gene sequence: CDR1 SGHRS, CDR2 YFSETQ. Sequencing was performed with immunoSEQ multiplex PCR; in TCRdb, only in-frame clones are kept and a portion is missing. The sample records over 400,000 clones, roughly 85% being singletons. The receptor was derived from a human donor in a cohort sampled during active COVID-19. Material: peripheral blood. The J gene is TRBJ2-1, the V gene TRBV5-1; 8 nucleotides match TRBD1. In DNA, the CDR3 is TGCGCCAGCAGCCTATACCCCCCGGGACAGGCCTACAATGAGCAGTTCTTC. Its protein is CASSLYPPGQAYNEQFF.